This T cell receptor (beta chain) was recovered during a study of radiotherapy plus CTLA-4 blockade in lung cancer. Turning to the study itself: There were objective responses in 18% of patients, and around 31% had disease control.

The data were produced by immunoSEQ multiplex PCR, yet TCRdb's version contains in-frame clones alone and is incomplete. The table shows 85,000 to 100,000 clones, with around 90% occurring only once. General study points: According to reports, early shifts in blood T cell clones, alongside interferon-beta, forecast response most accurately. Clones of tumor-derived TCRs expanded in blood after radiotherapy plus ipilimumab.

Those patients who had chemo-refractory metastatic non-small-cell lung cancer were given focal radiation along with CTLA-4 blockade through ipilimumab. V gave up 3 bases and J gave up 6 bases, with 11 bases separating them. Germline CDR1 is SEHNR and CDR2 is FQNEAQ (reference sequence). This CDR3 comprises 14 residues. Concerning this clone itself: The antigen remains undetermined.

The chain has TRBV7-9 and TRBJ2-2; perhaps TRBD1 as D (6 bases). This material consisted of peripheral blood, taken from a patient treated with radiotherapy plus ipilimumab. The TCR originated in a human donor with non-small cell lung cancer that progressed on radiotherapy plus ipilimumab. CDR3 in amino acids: CASSFERQAGELFF. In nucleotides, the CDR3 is TGTGCCAGCAGCTTCGAGCGACAGGCCGGGGAGCTGTTTTTT.